The clone carrying this T cell receptor (beta chain) was counted ten times or more. What it recognizes is unknown. There are 14 residues in the CDR3. Germline CDR1 is SGHRS and CDR2 is YFSETQ. V dropped 2 bases and J dropped 4; count of bases not matched to a gene: 4. The data belong to a study of neurological immune-mediated disorders. About the study: Relapsing-remitting forms accounted for most of the roughly 35 multiple sclerosis patients and secondary progressive forms for 3. The study, taken as a whole, reports: The phylogenetic placement of 18 of 34 multiple sclerosis patients' repertoires in one related-CDR3 cluster constitutes a possible signature. No CDR3 amino acid sequences recurred among expanded clones across subjects, suggesting private repertoires in all groups.

Each TCR transcript was tagged with a 10-nucleotide random UMI during 5'RACE. TCRdb itself ran the 5' RACE reads through MiXCR, one entry per CDR3 protein. The repertoire holds around 130,000 distinct CDR3 sequences, roughly 3.2% seen once, with 1.3% in the top ten. The clonotype originates from a woman in her thirties with multiple sclerosis. The sample comprised PBMCs. The genes are TRBV5-1 and TRBJ2-3, with 7 bases fitting TRBD1. In nucleotides, the CDR3 is TGCGCCAGCAGCTTCAGACAGGGCGCAGATACGCAGTATTTT. Translated: CASSFRQGADTQYF.